The rows below give T cell receptor beta chains drawn from one sample of a study of siplizumab effects on memory and regulatory T cells. The protocol was immunoSEQ multiplex PCR, while the TCRdb copy is restricted to in-frame clones and leaves out a portion. The table shows tens of thousands of clones, with approximately 96% occurring only once. Sequenced input: naive CD4+ T cells sorted from blood. These receptors originate from a human donor in good health. Each CDR3 is given with its conserved first and last residue. D genes are given only for firm matches. Rows may omit the clone size; those that give it use once, few, many or a size class.

>TRBJ1-4|TRBV29-1|NA|NA
TGCAGCGTTGAAGGTGGCCGACATACAACTAATGAAAAACTGTTTTTT
CSVEGGRHTTNEKLFF
>TRBJ1-2|TRBV5-4|NA|TRBD1
TGTGCCAGCAGGGACCGGGACAGGTCGTATGGCTACACCTTC
CASRDRDRSYGYTF
>TRBJ2-3|TRBV10-3|NA|TRBD2
TGTGCCATCACCCGGACTAGCGGGCGCACAGATACGCAGTATTTT
CAITRTSGRTDTQYF
>TRBJ2-7|TRBV27|NA|NA
TGTGCCAGCAGTTTAATATCGGGGGGCTCTTTTTACGAGCAGTACTTC
CASSLISGGSFYEQYF
>TRBJ1-6|TRBV5-1|NA|NA
TGCGCCAGCAGCTTGGGGGGGATAGATAATTCACCCCTCCACTTT
CASSLGGIDNSPLHF
>TRBJ1-2|TRBV27|NA|TRBD1
TGTGCCAGCAGGGACGGGACAGGGGGCTTCGATGGCTACACCTTC
CASRDGTGGFDGYTF
>TRBJ2-7|TRBV19|NA|TRBD1
TGTGCCAGTAGTCGATCTCCGGACAGGGGCTACGAGCAGTACTTC
CASSRSPDRGYEQYF
>TRBJ1-3|TRBV5-6|NA|NA
TGTGCCAGCAGCTTTGCCGGGGGAAACACCATATATTTT
CASSFAGGNTIYF
>TRBJ1-5|TRBV7-2|NA|NA
TGTGCCAGCAGTACCGGGACCACGAATCAGCCCCAGCATTTT
CASSTGTTNQPQHF
>TRBJ1-6|TRBV6-1|NA|NA
TGTGCCAGCAATGGACACAGCTCCTATAATTCACCCCTCCACTTT
CASNGHSSYNSPLHF
>TRBJ1-4|TRBV4-1|NA|TRBD1
TGCGCCAGCAGCCCGGGGGGACAGGGTCGTGTAAAACTGTTTTTT
CASSPGGQGRVKLFF
>TRBJ2-5|TRBV9|once|TRBD1
TGTGCCAGCAGCCTCTCCGGGACAGCCCTTGGGACCCAGTACTTC
CASSLSGTALGTQYF
>TRBJ2-7|TRBV19|NA|NA
TGTGCCAGTAGTATATCAAGGTCGGGCGAGCAGTACTTC
CASSISRSGEQYF
>TRBJ2-5|TRBV5-1|NA|NA
TGCGCCAGCACCCAGGGGAGGGATCAAGAGACCCAGTACTTC
CASTQGRDQETQYF
>TRBJ1-5|TRBV28|NA|NA
TGTGCCAGCAGTTTACTGCAGCAGCCCCAGCATTTT
CASSLLQQPQHF
>TRBJ1-3|TRBV7-2|NA|NA
TGTGCCAGCAGCTTAGGCCCGGGCCTATCTGGAAACACCATATATTTT
CASSLGPGLSGNTIYF
>TRBJ2-3|TRBV4-3|NA|TRBD1
TGCGCCAGCAGCCAGAGGGACAGGGGCACAGATACGCAGTATTTT
CASSQRDRGTDTQYF
>TRBJ2-1|TRBV29-1|NA|NA
TGCAGCGTCCCGCGGACAGCCTACAATGAGCAGTTCTTC
CSVPRTAYNEQFF
>TRBJ2-6|TRBV10-3|NA|TRBD1
TGTGCCATCAGTGAGTCGCGGCAGGGGGCCGGTTCTGGGGCCAACGTCCTGACTTTC
CAISESRQGAGSGANVLTF
>TRBJ1-2|TRBV10-3|NA|NA
TGTGCCATCAGTGAGTCCTCCACCCCTAACTATGGCTACACCTTC
CAISESSTPNYGYTF
>TRBJ2-5|TRBV4-1|NA|TRBD2
TGCGCCAGCAGCCAATTTCAGCGGGGGGCAGAGACCCAGTACTTC
CASSQFQRGAETQYF
>TRBJ1-3|TRBV5-5|NA|NA
TGTGCCAGCAGCATCGACAGCCACTCTGGAAACACCATATATTTT
CASSIDSHSGNTIYF
>TRBJ2-5|TRBV4-2|NA|TRBD2
TGTGCCAGCAGCCCCCGACTAGCGGGGGGTCAAGAGACCCAGTACTTC
CASSPRLAGGQETQYF
>TRBJ1-3|TRBV19|NA|NA
TGTGCCAGCGAGAGCTACTCTGGAAACACCATATATTTT
CASESYSGNTIYF
>TRBJ1-2|TRBV19|NA|TRBD1
TGTGCCAGTAGTACCTCGGGGACAGTCTATGGCTACACCTTC
CASSTSGTVYGYTF
>TRBJ2-1|TRBV6-4|NA|NA
TGTGCCAGCGCTTCCCAACCGGGACTCTCAAGGAATGAGCAGTTCTTC
CASASQPGLSRNEQFF
>TRBJ2-5|TRBV28|NA|TRBD2
TGTGCCAGCAGTTCCCAATCTAGCGGGGGGGGAGAGACCCAGTACTTC
CASSSQSSGGGETQYF
>TRBJ2-7|TRBV6-1|NA|TRBD2
TGTGCCAGCAGGAAAGCGGGGGGAACCTACGAGCAGTACTTC
CASRKAGGTYEQYF
>TRBJ1-4|TRBV7-9|NA|NA
TGTGCCAGCAGCCTCGGGACACCTAATGAAAAACTGTTTTTT
CASSLGTPNEKLFF
>TRBJ1-1|TRBV18|NA|NA
TGTGCCAGCTCAGACAGGAACACTGAAGCTTTCTTT
CASSDRNTEAFF
>TRBJ1-1|TRBV28|few|NA
TGTGCCAGCAGTTTATCTGGCAGCGGCTTTTTCTTT
CASSLSGSGFFF
>TRBJ1-1|TRBV19|NA|TRBD1
TGTGCCAGTAGTATTGACGGACAGGTTAACACTGAAGCTTTCTTT
CASSIDGQVNTEAFF
>TRBJ1-1|TRBV6-6|NA|NA
TGTGCCAGCAGTTACGGGGGCAGGGGCGAAGCTTTCTTT
CASSYGGRGEAFF
>TRBJ1-5|TRBV6-5|few|TRBD1
TGTGCCAGCAGTTACGGCGGACAGGGTAGCAATCAGCCCCAGCATTTT
CASSYGGQGSNQPQHF
>TRBJ1-4|TRBV19|NA|NA
TGTGCCAGTACCTGGCGTCAAAACGAAAAACTGTTTTTT
CASTWRQNEKLFF
>TRBJ1-4|TRBV2|NA|NA
TGTGCCAGCAGTGAAGCGCTCTCTCATGCAACTAATGAAAAACTGTTTTTT
CASSEALSHATNEKLFF
>TRBJ2-1|TRBV7-3|few|NA
TGTGCCAGCAGCCTACCAAACTCCTACAATGAGCAGTTCTTC
CASSLPNSYNEQFF
>TRBJ2-5|TRBV7-6|NA|NA
TGTGCCAGCAGCCCGCACAGGGAGACCCAGTACTTC
CASSPHRETQYF
>TRBJ2-6|TRBV28|once|NA
TGTGCCAGCAGTCTTGCAGGGGTCGGGGCCAACGTCCTGACTTTC
CASSLAGVGANVLTF
>TRBJ2-7|TRBV10-3|NA|TRBD2
TGTGCCATCAGTGAGTCTATTAGCGGGGGAGTAAGGACCTACGAGCAGTACTTC
CAISESISGGVRTYEQYF
>TRBJ2-2|TRBV5-6|NA|TRBD1
TGTGCCAGCAGCCCGGGACAGGGTAACACCGGGGAGCTGTTTTTT
CASSPGQGNTGELFF
>TRBJ2-3|TRBV11-2|NA|NA
TGTGCCAGCAGCTTGGGTCCCAGCACAGATACGCAGTATTTT
CASSLGPSTDTQYF
>TRBJ2-5|TRBV19|once|NA
TGTGCCAGCAGTCTTGCAGAGACCCAGTACTTC
CASSLAETQYF
>TRBJ1-6|TRBV28|NA|NA
TGTGCCAGCAGTTTACGACTTCAGGGTTCACCCCTCCACTTT
CASSLRLQGSPLHF
>TRBJ2-2|TRBV20-1|NA|NA
TGCAGTGCTTATAACACCGGGGAGCTGTTTTTT
CSAYNTGELFF
>TRBJ2-7|TRBV13|NA|TRBD1
TGTGCCAGCAGCCGGGACAGGGCGTTCTACGAGCAGTACTTC
CASSRDRAFYEQYF
>TRBJ1-1|TRBV28|NA|TRBD1
TGTGCCAGCAGTTATAGACAGGGGCACCTAACTGAAGCTTTCTTT
CASSYRQGHLTEAFF
>TRBJ2-4|TRBV9|NA|NA
TGTGCCAGCAGCGCCCAAGGCCTCCCGGACTTGGGCATTCAGTACTTC
CASSAQGLPDLGIQYF
>TRBJ2-3|TRBV10-3|NA|NA
TGTGCCATCGGACTCCCGAGCACAGATACGCAGTATTTT
CAIGLPSTDTQYF
>TRBJ2-3|TRBV5-4|NA|TRBD2
TGTGCCAGCAGCTTGGATTGGCCAGCGACTAGCGCTGGGACAGATACGCAGTATTTT
CASSLDWPATSAGTDTQYF
>TRBJ2-7|TRBV6-5|NA|NA
TGTGCCAGCAGCTCGGTAGGGCTGACCTCCTACGAACAGTACTTC
CASSSVGLTSYEQYF
>TRBJ1-2|TRBV5-1|NA|NA
TGCGCCAGCAGCATGGACCGGGGAACCTATGGCTACACCTTC
CASSMDRGTYGYTF